These 2 T cell receptor beta chains were sequenced from one sample in a study of T cell responses to AZD1222 COVID-19 vaccine. Profiled with immunoSEQ multiplex PCR; TCRdb holds only in-frame clones, not every one. The sample holds 100,000 or so clones; roughly nine tenths are singletons and the top ten take more than 40%. The sample in question was peripheral blood, obtained 28 days after the second AZD1222 dose. The receptors come from an adult who received the AZD1222 COVID-19 vaccine.

The gene calls are TRBV6-4 and TRBJ1-1, with unresolved D. CDR1 and CDR2 from the germline V gene are MRHNA and SNTAGT. Deletions cut 2 bases from V and 4 bases from J, with 11 bases between. CDR3 length equals 14 residues. The CDR3: CASSDPEGSTEAFF. The CDR3 coding sequence is TGTGCCAGCAGTGACCCCGAGGGTTCCACTGAAGCTTTCTTT.

The V call is TRBV25-1, the J call TRBJ2-2, with D possibly TRBD1 on 5 matching bases. The CDR3 runs 15 residues. V was shortened by 3 bases and J by 3 bases, with 11 bases between the two germline ends. CDR1 is MGHDK and CDR2 is SYGVNS in the germline V gene. The CDR3 is CASSESGLDTGELFF. The CDR3 DNA is TGTGCCAGCAGTGAGTCAGGGTTGGACACCGGGGAGCTGTTTTTT.